The T cell receptor (beta chain) described here comes from a study of CD8 T cells in ankylosing spondylitis. Study-level results: Disease-associated clones were reportedly significantly overrepresented in matched ankylosing spondylitis synovial fluid. A motif of 7 to 9 highly homologous TCR beta variants was seen as apparently characteristic of ankylosing spondylitis blood. There were earlier reports of some motif variants in reactive arthritis synovial fluid and blood.

Only a few counts were recorded for this clonotype. Antigen unknown. Making use of molecular barcodes, quantitative 5'-RACE generated TCR beta libraries. TCRdb independently ran MiXCR on the 5' RACE reads; one entry per CDR3 protein. Counted here are fewer than 250,000 distinct CDR3 sequences, roughly a tenth occurring once; the ten biggest clones make up about a fifth. Germline V CDR1 and CDR2: SGHKS, YYEKEE (reference sequence). The CDR3 runs to 16 residues. The ends lost 1 base at V and 4 bases at J; junction bases unmatched: 6. This chain joins TRBV5-5 and TRBJ2-2; 8 positions match TRBD1. The clonotype comes from a male donor with ankylosing spondylitis or in good health (not recorded which). Sequencing input: blood, either unsorted or a sorted T cell fraction (not recorded which). The CDR3 reads CASSLIGQGSTGELFF. The CDR3 DNA follows: TGTGCCAGCAGCTTGATAGGACAGGGAAGCACCGGGGAGCTGTTTTTT.